The 6 T cell receptor beta chains below were found in one sample sequenced in a study of monozygotic twins with inflammatory bowel disease. TCRdb re-called the 5' RACE reads and gives one entry per CDR3 protein, without DNA. Its table records 350,000 to 400,000 distinct CDR3 sequences. Sequenced material: blood. The source of these receptors is a human donor with ulcerative colitis or Crohn's disease, or a healthy co-twin of an affected twin (not recorded which).

The genes are TRBV3-1 and TRBJ1-6. CDR1 and CDR2 from the germline V gene are LGHDT and YNNKEL (reference sequence). The CDR3 totals 15 residues. CDR3 sequence reads: CASSQSMAIGSPLHF.

The rearrangement joins TRBV7-9 to TRBJ2-2; the D call of TRBD1 rests on TCRdb alone, since no DNA is present to check it. The CDR3 loop spans 15 amino acids. Germline CDR1 and CDR2: SEHNR and FQNEAQ (reference sequence). The CDR3: CASSFRGVGTGELFF. The full variable domain, completed using reference TRBV7-9 and TRBJ2-2, is DTGVSQNPRHKITKRGQNVTFRCDPISEHNRLYWYRQTLGQGPEFLTYFQNEAQLEKSRLLSDRFSAERPKGSFSTLEIQRTEQGDSAMYLCASSFRGVGTGELFFGEGSRLTVL.

This sequence joins TRBV20-1 and TRBJ2-7; TCRdb selects TRBD2, and the lack of DNA leaves this call unchecked. The CDR3 consists of 14 residues. Germline V gene data show CDR1 as DFQATT and CDR2 as SNEGSKA (reference sequence). Here the CDR3 reads CSAPRASGGYEQYF.

This chain connects TRBV11-2 to TRBJ1-5; absent DNA, TCRdb's TRBD1 call cannot be checked. The CDR3 consists of 15 residues. From germline, CDR1 is SGHAT and CDR2 FQNNGV. The CDR3 sequence: CASSFGGDSNQPQHF.

V usage is TRBV29-1 and J usage is TRBJ1-2. The CDR3 runs 11 residues. Germline V lookup: CDR1 SQVTM, CDR2 ANQGSEA. This chain's CDR3 is CSVNLNYGYTF.

CDR3 in amino acids: CSAPDPGQGSFDTQYF. V gene TRBV20-1 combines with J gene TRBJ2-3; TCRdb lists TRBD1, though no DNA is available to test this call. Germline assignment: CDR1 DFQATT and CDR2 SNEGSKA (reference sequence). CDR3 length equals 16 residues.